Listed below are T cell receptor beta chains from one sample, sequenced in a study of T cell changes during pregnancy in multiple sclerosis. Some clones are missing from TCRdb's copy, which holds only in-frame ones; the method was immunoSEQ multiplex PCR. Here the sample spans 75,000 to 100,000 clones, 90% being singletons. This specimen was peripheral blood, taken in the second trimester of pregnancy. The source is a female donor in good health, enrolled as a control in a pregnancy study. Each CDR3 is given with its conserved first and last residue. The order of the fields is clone size, D gene, V gene, J gene, CDR3 DNA, CDR3 protein. A D gene is named only where the DNA matches it firmly. The size field is filled for only some rows; it gives once, few, many or a size class.

once	.	TRBV27	TRBJ1-4	TGTGCCAGCAGTTGGGGAGGTGAAAAACTGTTTTTT	CASSWGGEKLFF
.	TRBD1	TRBV4-3	TRBJ2-3	TGCGCCAGCAGCCCGGGACAGGTTACGTACACAGATACGCAGTATTTT	CASSPGQVTYTDTQYF
.	.	TRBV4-1	TRBJ1-2	TGCGCCAGCAGCCAAGACCTCCCTGGGCAGGGTAAACTTTTCTCCTATGGCTACACCTTC	CASSQDLPGQGKLFSYGYTF
.	.	TRBV10-1	TRBJ2-2	TGCGCCAGCCAGACGGGACAACACGGGGAGCTGTTTTTT	CASQTGQHGELFF
.	TRBD1	TRBV5-4	TRBJ1-2	TGTGCCAGCAGCCCAGGGACAGGGAATTCTCCGGTGACAGGCTACACCTTC	CASSPGTGNSPVTGYTF
.	TRBD1	TRBV4-2	TRBJ1-4	TGTGCCAGCAGCCCCCGACAGGGGGGGAATGAAAAACTGTTTTTT	CASSPRQGGNEKLFF
.	TRBD2	TRBV7-2	TRBJ2-7	TGTGCCAGCAGCACGCCGGGACTAGGCTCCTACGAGCAGTACTTC	CASSTPGLGSYEQYF
.	.	TRBV19	TRBJ2-7	TGTGCCAGTAGTGAAATGCCCGAGGCCGCCTACGAGCAGTACTTC	CASSEMPEAAYEQYF
.	TRBD1	TRBV5-1	TRBJ1-4	TGCGCCAGCAGTTCCCGGGACAGGGCTGGCGAAAAACTGTTTTTT	CASSSRDRAGEKLFF
.	.	TRBV6-6	TRBJ1-2	TGTGCCAGCAGTTACCCAGGCGACGACTATGGCTACACCTTC	CASSYPGDDYGYTF
.	.	TRBV27	TRBJ1-1	TGTGCCAGCAGTTTACTGAGGGTTGGCACTGAAGCTTTCTTT	CASSLLRVGTEAFF
.	TRBD1	TRBV7-9	TRBJ2-1	TGTGCCAGCAGCCCCGGACAGGGTTGGGGCAATGAGCAGTTCTTC	CASSPGQGWGNEQFF
.	.	TRBV10-1	TRBJ2-1	TGCGCCAGCAGTGAGACTACCGAAAGGAATGAGCAGTTCTTC	CASSETTERNEQFF
.	.	TRBV11-2	TRBJ1-3	TGTGCCAGCAGCTTAGATCAGGTTGGAAACACCATATATTTT	CASSLDQVGNTIYF
.	.	TRBV6-1	TRBJ1-1	TGTGCCAGCAGGAGACAGGTCACTGAAGCTTTCTTT	CASRRQVTEAFF
.	TRBD2	TRBV9	TRBJ2-3	TGTGCCAGCAGCGCGAGAATAAGGACTAGCGGTTCAGGAGATACGCAGTATTTT	CASSARIRTSGSGDTQYF
.	.	TRBV7-9	TRBJ1-6	TGTGCCAGCAGCTTTCTCGACGGCGGTAATTCACCCCTCCACTTT	CASSFLDGGNSPLHF
.	TRBD1	TRBV4-2	TRBJ1-5	TGTGCCAGCAGCCAAGGTCACGCCGAGAACAGGGGAGGTCAGCCCCAGCATTTT	CASSQGHAENRGGQPQHF
.	TRBD1	TRBV28	TRBJ1-5	TGTGCCAGCAGCAAGGCCCCTGCATCGGGACAGGGCTTTAATCAGCCCCAGCATTTT	CASSKAPASGQGFNQPQHF
.	TRBD2	TRBV30	TRBJ2-1	TGTGCCTGGAGTTACACCTGGTGGCTAGCGGGAGTCGGTGGGGGCAATGAGCAGTTCTTC	CAWSYTWWLAGVGGGNEQFF
.	TRBD1	TRBV2	TRBJ2-6	TGTGCCAGCAGAAGACAGGGCCTCTCTGGGGCCAACGTCCTGACTTTC	CASRRQGLSGANVLTF
.	.	TRBV14	TRBJ1-4	TGTGCCAGCAGCCGGAGTCTTAATGAAAAACTGTTTTTT	CASSRSLNEKLFF
.	.	TRBV7-9	TRBJ2-7	TGTGCCAGCAGCCGCCAAGGTGGGCTCTACGAGCAGTACTTC	CASSRQGGLYEQYF
.	.	TRBV25-1	TRBJ1-1	TGTGCCAGCAGTGAATATATGTATGGGTACAGGAACACTGAAGCTTTCTTT	CASSEYMYGYRNTEAFF
.	TRBD2	TRBV25-1	TRBJ2-1	TGTGCCAGCAGTGAATTAGCAACTAGCGGTCCCTACAATGAGCAGTTCTTC	CASSELATSGPYNEQFF